The next 11 T cell receptor beta chains were all read from a single sample in a study of blood T cell repertoires in COVID-19. Measured with immunoSEQ multiplex PCR; TCRdb has only the in-frame clones, and not every one. The data show 150,000 to 200,000 clones, roughly 91% seen once. Sequencing used peripheral blood. The receptors were sampled from a human donor in a cohort sampled during active COVID-19.

This chain links TRBV7-8 with TRBJ2-7; 9 bases are a match to TRBD2. The V gene's germline CDR1 is SGHVS and CDR2 FQNEAQ. V lost 1 base to trimming and J lost 5 bases; unmatched junction nucleotides: 3. The CDR3 loop spans 14 amino acids. CDR3 loop: CASSLERGADEQYF. Here the CDR3 DNA reads TGTGCCAGCAGCTTAGAGCGGGGGGCGGACGAGCAGTACTTC.

The chain joins TRBV5-1 to TRBJ2-3; TRBD2 matches 7 bases. This CDR3 comprises 16 residues. CDR1 SGHRS and CDR2 YFSETQ come from the germline V gene. Losses at the gene ends were 0 bases for V and 5 bases for J; bases not matched to a gene: 9. This CDR3 reads CASSLAGAGALDTQYF. The CDR3 DNA reads as TGCGCCAGCAGCTTGGCCGGGGCGGGAGCGTTAGATACGCAGTATTTT.

This chain joins TRBV9 and TRBJ1-6; a weak D match, TRBD1 (6 bases). Trimming removed 4 bases from V and 5 bases from J, with 10 bases in between. The CDR3 has 14 amino acids. Germline values: CDR1 SGDLS, CDR2 YYNGEE. CDR3 in DNA: TGTGCCAGCAGCAGGGGGATCGATAATTCACCCCTCCACTTT. Translated: CASSRGIDNSPLHF. Full variable domain (outside the CDR3, taken from reference TRBV9 and TRBJ1-6): DSGVTQTPKHLITATGQRVTLRCSPRSGDLSVYWYQQSLDQGLQFLIQYYNGEERAKGNILERFSAQQFPDLHSELNLSSLELGDSALYFCASSRGIDNSPLHFGNGTRLTVT.

The J gene is TRBJ2-7, the V gene TRBV4-1; 9 bases fit TRBD1. The CDR3 runs 17 residues. J was trimmed by 3 bases and V by 0 bases; bases with no gene match: 9. The V gene's germline CDR1 is MGHRA and CDR2 YSYEKL. This CDR3 reads CASSQEGPGQGFYEQYF. The DNA of the CDR3 is TGCGCCAGCAGCCAAGAAGGACCGGGACAGGGTTTCTACGAGCAGTACTTC.

The V gene is TRBV6-1, the J gene TRBJ2-7; 10 nucleotides line up with TRBD2. Germline V lookup: CDR1 MNHNS, CDR2 SASEGT. This CDR3 spans 16 amino acids. After removal of 2 bases from V and 0 bases from J, the junction contained 4 bases not matched to a gene. The CDR3 is CASSETSGAHSYEQYF. The CDR3 DNA sequence: TGTGCCAGCAGTGAAACTAGCGGGGCCCACTCCTACGAGCAGTACTTC.

The chain joins TRBV6-5 to TRBJ1-5; 7 bases agree with TRBD1. In germline, CDR1 is MNHEY, CDR2 SVGAGI. V gave up 8 bases and J gave up 3 bases; unmatched junction bases: 7. There are 14 residues in the CDR3. The CDR3 nucleotides read TGTGCCAGCGGTAGGGGACAGTCCAATCAGCCCCAGCATTTT. Residues: CASGRGQSNQPQHF.

This clone was picked up one time. The gene calls are TRBV21-1 and TRBJ2-2; no check of the table's D call, TRBD1, against the DNA was made. TRBV21-1 is assigned pseudogene status. The CDR3 covers 19 residues. CDR3 coding DNA: TGTGCCAGCAGCAAAGCCAGAAACAGGGGTGAGAGGAACACCGGGGAGCTGTTTTTT. The encoded protein is CASSKARNRGERNTGELFF.

This clone is a singleton in its sample. The chain carries TRBV27 and TRBJ2-7; 9 bases are a match to TRBD2. The CDR3 has 16 amino acids. CDR1 and CDR2 from the germline V gene are MNHEY and SMNVEV (reference sequence). V was pared by 9 bases and J by 2 bases, with 14 bases of the junction left unmatched. In nucleotides, the CDR3 is TGTGCCAGTCTTATGAGGGCTAGCGGGGCCCCCTACGAGCAGTACTTC. This translates into CASLMRASGAPYEQYF.

Of note for this clone: The same CDR3 is also encoded by other DNA sequences in this sample. In DNA form, the CDR3 reads TGTGCCAGCAGCTTAGTGGGCCGTGGCACCGGGGAGCTGTTTTTT. It specifies CASSLVGRGTGELFF. The V call is TRBV7-2, the J call TRBJ2-2; D unresolved. From germline, CDR1 is SGHTA and CDR2 FQGNSA. The CDR3 spans 15 residues. The V end was cut by 1 base, the J end by 4 bases, with 10 bases between.

In this sample, this clone turned up once. The rearrangement joins TRBV10-3 to TRBJ1-1; 10 nucleotides agree with TRBD1. There are 13 residues in the CDR3. Germline V gene data show CDR1 as ENHRY and CDR2 as SYGVKD. Trimming took 8 bases from V and 5 from J; bases not matched to a gene: 5. DNA of the CDR3: TGTGCCATCCGACAGGGGGCAGAAACTGAAGCTTTCTTT. This encodes CAIRQGAETEAFF.

This chain joins TRBV6-6 and TRBJ2-1; a possible D gene is TRBD1 (6 bases). CDR1 and CDR2 (germline): MNHNY, SVGAGI (reference sequence). V was shortened by 0 bases and J by 0 bases, with 6 bases between the two germline ends. The CDR3 extends over 15 amino acids. CDR3: CASSYSGASYNEQFF. The CDR3 DNA follows: TGTGCCAGCAGTTACTCGGGGGCCTCCTACAATGAGCAGTTCTTC.